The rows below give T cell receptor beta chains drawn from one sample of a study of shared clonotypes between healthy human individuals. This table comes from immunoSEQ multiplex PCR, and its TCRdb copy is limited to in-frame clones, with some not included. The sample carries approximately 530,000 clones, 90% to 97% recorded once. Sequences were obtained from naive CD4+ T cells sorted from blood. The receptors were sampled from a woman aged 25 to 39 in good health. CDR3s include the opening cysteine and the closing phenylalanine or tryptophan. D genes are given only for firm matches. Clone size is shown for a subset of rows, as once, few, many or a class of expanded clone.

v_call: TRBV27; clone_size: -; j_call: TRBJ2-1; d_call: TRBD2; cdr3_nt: TGTGCCAGCAGTTCAGTTAGCGGGAGGGCCTGGTCCTACAATGAGCAGTTCTTC; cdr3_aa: CASSSVSGRAWSYNEQFF
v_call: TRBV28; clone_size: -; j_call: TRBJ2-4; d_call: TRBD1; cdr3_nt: TGTGCCAGCAGTTTATACCCCTCGACAGGGGGCGCGTCTAAAAACATTCAGTACTTC; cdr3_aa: CASSLYPSTGGASKNIQYF
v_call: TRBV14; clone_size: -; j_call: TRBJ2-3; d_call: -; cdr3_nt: TGTGCCAGCAGCCAAGATATATTTCGCACAGATACGCAGTATTTT; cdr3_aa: CASSQDIFRTDTQYF
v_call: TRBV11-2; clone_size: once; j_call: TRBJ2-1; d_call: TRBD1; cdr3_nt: TGTGCCAGCAGCTTAGGAGGGACAGGGTACAATGAGCAGTTCTTC; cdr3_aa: CASSLGGTGYNEQFF
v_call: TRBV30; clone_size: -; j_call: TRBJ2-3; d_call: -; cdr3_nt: TGTGCCTGGAGTTTCTACTCCGGCACAGATACGCAGTATTTT; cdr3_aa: CAWSFYSGTDTQYF
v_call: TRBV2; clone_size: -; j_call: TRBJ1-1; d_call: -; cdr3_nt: TGTGCCAGCACCGTCACGGTGAACACTGAAGCTTTCTTT; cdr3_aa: CASTVTVNTEAFF
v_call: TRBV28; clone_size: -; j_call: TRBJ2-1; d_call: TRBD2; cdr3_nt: TGTGCCAGCTCCCCGGCCCTAGCGGGTCCTACAAGATACAATGAGCAGTTCTTC; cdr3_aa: CASSPALAGPTRYNEQFF
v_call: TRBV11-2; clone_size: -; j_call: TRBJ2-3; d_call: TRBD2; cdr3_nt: TGTGCCAGCAGCTTCCAGAGGGGACTAGAGGGTACGCAGTATTTT; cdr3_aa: CASSFQRGLEGTQYF
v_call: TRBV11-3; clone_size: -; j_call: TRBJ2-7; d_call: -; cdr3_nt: TGTGCCAGCAGCTTAGCGGGCAACGAGCAGTACTTC; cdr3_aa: CASSLAGNEQYF
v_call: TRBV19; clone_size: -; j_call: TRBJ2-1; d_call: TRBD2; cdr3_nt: TGTGCCAGTAGTATGGAGGGCGGGAGTTTCCACAATGAGCAGTTCTTC; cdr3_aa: CASSMEGGSFHNEQFF
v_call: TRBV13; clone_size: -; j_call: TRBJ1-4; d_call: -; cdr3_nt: TGTGCCAGCAGCCCACCCGCCCACCTTGGGGGTGAAAAACTGTTTTTT; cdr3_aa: CASSPPAHLGGEKLFF
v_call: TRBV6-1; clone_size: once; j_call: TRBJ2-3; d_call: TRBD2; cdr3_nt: TGTGCCAGCAGCACTAGCGGGATGCGCACAGATACGCAGTATTTT; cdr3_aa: CASSTSGMRTDTQYF
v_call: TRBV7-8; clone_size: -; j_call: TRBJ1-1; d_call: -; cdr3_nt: TGTGCCAGCAGCTTAGTAGGCCCCGAAGGTGCTTTCTTT; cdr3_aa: CASSLVGPEGAFF
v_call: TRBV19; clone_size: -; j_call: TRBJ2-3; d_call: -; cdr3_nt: TGTGCCAGTAGTTCAGTGGCAGGTACCTTTAGCACAGATACGCAGTATTTT; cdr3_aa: CASSSVAGTFSTDTQYF
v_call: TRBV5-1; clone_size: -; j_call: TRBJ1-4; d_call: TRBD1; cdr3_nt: TGCGCCAGCAGATACGGGGACAGCTCGCGCGAAAAACTGTTTTTT; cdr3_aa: CASRYGDSSREKLFF
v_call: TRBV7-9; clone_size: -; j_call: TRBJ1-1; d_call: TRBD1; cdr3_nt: TGTGCCAGCAGCTTAGGGCAGGGGGCGAACACTGAAGCTTTCTTT; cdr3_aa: CASSLGQGANTEAFF
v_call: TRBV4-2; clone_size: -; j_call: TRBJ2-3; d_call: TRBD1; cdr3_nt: TGTGCCAGCAGCCATTCGCCGGGACAGGGGACAGATACGCAGTATTTT; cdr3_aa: CASSHSPGQGTDTQYF
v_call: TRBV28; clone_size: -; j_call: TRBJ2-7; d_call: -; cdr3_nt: TGTGCCAGCAGTTTACCAGGGAGTTCCTACGAGCAGTACTTC; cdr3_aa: CASSLPGSSYEQYF